This is a list of T cell receptor beta chains from one sample in a study of blood T cell repertoires in COVID-19. Assay: immunoSEQ multiplex PCR; the TCRdb copy retains only in-frame clones and omits some. This table holds under 200,000 clones, around nine tenths found once. Sequenced: peripheral blood. The receptor set was obtained from a woman between 65 and 79 years old with COVID-19, enrolled during active disease. Each CDR3 is given with its conserved first and last residue. Fields, in order: J gene, CDR3 length, V gene, CDR3 protein.

J: TRBJ2-3
length: 14
V: TRBV5-1
CDR3: CASKRDEGTDTQYF

J: TRBJ1-5
length: 14
V: TRBV6-1
CDR3: CASSERTGGQPQHF

J: TRBJ1-5
length: 15
V: TRBV19
CDR3: CASSAVGTVNQPQHF

J: TRBJ2-7
length: 13
V: TRBV12-3/TRBV12-4
CDR3: CASGDRGLYEQYF

J: TRBJ1-5
length: 16
V: TRBV15
CDR3: CATSSDRRDFNQPQHF

J: TRBJ1-5
length: 16
V: TRBV24-1
CDR3: CATGEKTGNPNQPQHF

J: TRBJ1-1
length: 14
V: TRBV28
CDR3: CASSSAGRHTEAFF

J: TRBJ1-2
length: 14
V: TRBV7-2
CDR3: CASSPAPGFGGYTF

J: TRBJ1-6
length: 15
V: TRBV5-6
CDR3: CASTIGRGLGSPLHF

J: TRBJ2-6
length: 14
V: TRBV19
CDR3: CASSVGTGANVLTF

J: TRBJ2-4
length: 13
V: TRBV3-1/TRBV3-2
CDR3: CASSLNSKNIQYF

J: TRBJ2-7
length: 14
V: TRBV7-9
CDR3: CASSRPGVAYEQYF

J: TRBJ2-3
length: 13
V: TRBV6-4
CDR3: CASSDHRGDTQYF

J: TRBJ2-7
length: 16
V: TRBV5-6
CDR3: CASSATSGTSSYEQYF

J: TRBJ2-2
length: 16
V: TRBV5-1
CDR3: CASSLVGGANTGELFF

J: TRBJ1-4
length: 14
V: TRBV6-5
CDR3: CASSRDRGNEKLFF

J: TRBJ1-4
length: 16
V: TRBV6-6
CDR3: CASSSGRDRAGEKLFF

J: TRBJ2-3
length: 12
V: TRBV12-3/TRBV12-4
CDR3: CASSASSATQYF

J: TRBJ2-7
length: 12
V: TRBV2
CDR3: CAGRQESYEQYF

J: TRBJ1-4
length: 16
V: TRBV2
CDR3: CASSEDSGYQGEKLFF

J: TRBJ1-5
length: 14
V: TRBV7-9
CDR3: CASSPQGASQPQHF

J: TRBJ1-4
length: 14
V: TRBV7-6
CDR3: CASSSRATGEKLFF

J: TRBJ2-7
length: 12
V: TRBV2
CDR3: CAIQGPSYEQYF

J: TRBJ1-3
length: 17
V: TRBV28
CDR3: CASSPSGQGEGGNTIYF

J: TRBJ2-5
length: 16
V: TRBV2
CDR3: CASSWASGGNQETQYF

J: TRBJ2-2
length: 18
V: TRBV11-2
CDR3: CASSLPIGLAGRDGELFF

J: TRBJ1-2
length: 13
V: TRBV5-1
CDR3: CASRLGQGDGYTF

J: TRBJ2-2
length: 14
V: TRBV15
CDR3: CATSRGRRSGELFF

J: TRBJ2-1
length: 13
V: TRBV12-3/TRBV12-4
CDR3: CASSLRGGPEQFF

J: TRBJ2-3
length: 14
V: TRBV5-1
CDR3: CASSSTTAMDTQYF

J: TRBJ2-3
length: 13
V: TRBV7-3
CDR3: CASSTSGTDTQYF

J: TRBJ1-6
length: 14
V: TRBV5-1
CDR3: CASSLGDRDSPLHF

J: TRBJ2-1
length: 15
V: TRBV5-1
CDR3: CASSLGQGAYNEQFF

J: TRBJ2-7
length: 17
V: TRBV4-2
CDR3: CASSQVSLAGGTYEQYF

J: TRBJ1-1
length: 13
V: TRBV6-4
CDR3: CASSVQANTEAFF

J: TRBJ2-2
length: 18
V: TRBV11-2
CDR3: CASSLYGRHVGDTGELFF

J: TRBJ2-7
length: 15
V: TRBV5-6
CDR3: CASSLARGFVYEQYF

J: TRBJ2-7
length: 15
V: TRBV18
CDR3: CASSPLQSPNYEQYF

J: TRBJ1-2
length: 13
V: TRBV10-3
CDR3: CAITGDKIYGYTF

J: TRBJ2-7
length: 16
V: TRBV6-4
CDR3: CASSVEGTGGFDEQYF

J: TRBJ2-5
length: 16
V: TRBV18
CDR3: CASSPRTSGVGETQYF

J: TRBJ1-4
length: 15
V: TRBV3-1/TRBV3-2
CDR3: CASSQAGGRDEKLFF

J: TRBJ1-2
length: 14
V: TRBV6-4
CDR3: CASKPSGDNYGYTF

J: TRBJ2-7
length: 15
V: TRBV11-2
CDR3: CASRVTGDSGYEQYF

J: TRBJ1-3
length: 14
V: TRBV2
CDR3: CASSSDRDGNTIYF

J: TRBJ1-5
length: 17
V: TRBV5-3
CDR3: CARSRTGDPYSNQPQHF

J: TRBJ1-5
length: 13
V: TRBV7-8
CDR3: CASSLVQNQPQHF

J: TRBJ2-2
length: 18
V: TRBV3-1/TRBV3-2
CDR3: CASSQTIKRGGQPGELFF

J: TRBJ1-4
length: 13
V: TRBV2
CDR3: CASDQGINEKLFF

J: TRBJ1-1
length: 13
V: TRBV5-5
CDR3: CASSFSQGTEAFF

J: TRBJ1-3
length: 14
V: TRBV5-1
CDR3: CASSGDSLGNTIYF